This T cell receptor (beta chain) was retrieved from a study of ipilimumab plus nivolumab after autologous stem cell transplantation. About the research overall: Typical patient got 5 or 6 ipilimumab doses and seven to nine nivolumab doses (median). The myeloma cohort included high-risk transplant-naive patients and patients relapsing within 3 years of a first autologous transplant.

Produced via immunoSEQ multiplex PCR; TCRdb's table is partial and in-frame only. The sample contains some 44,000 clones, roughly 84% of which appear only once. Patients got 3 mg/kg IV nivolumab weeks 1, 4, 7, 10, then biweekly through week 26. The starting material was PBMCs, obtained in a trial of ipilimumab plus nivolumab as post-transplant consolidation. The receptor's source is a male donor with multiple myeloma.

The CDR3 is CASRKQGELTEAFF. As DNA, the CDR3 is TGTGCCAGCAGGAAACAGGGGGAGCTCACTGAAGCTTTCTTT. The chain carries TRBV2 and TRBJ1-1, with 8 bases aligning to TRBD1. The CDR3 is 14 residues long. Per the germline V gene, CDR1 is SNHLY and CDR2 is FYNNEI. J gave up 4 bases and V 6 bases, and 7 bases lay outside the gene matches.